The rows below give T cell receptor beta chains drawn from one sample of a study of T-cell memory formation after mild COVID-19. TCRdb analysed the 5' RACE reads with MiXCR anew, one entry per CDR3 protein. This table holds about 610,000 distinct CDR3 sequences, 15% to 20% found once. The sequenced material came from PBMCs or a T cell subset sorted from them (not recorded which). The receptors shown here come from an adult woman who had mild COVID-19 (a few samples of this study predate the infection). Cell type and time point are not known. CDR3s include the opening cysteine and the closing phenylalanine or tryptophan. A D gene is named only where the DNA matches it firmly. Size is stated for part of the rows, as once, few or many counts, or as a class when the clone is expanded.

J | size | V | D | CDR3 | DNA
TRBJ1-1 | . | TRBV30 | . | CAWLRTREAFF | TGTGCCTGGCTCCGGACCCGCGAAGCTTTCTTT
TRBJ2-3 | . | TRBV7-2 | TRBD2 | CASSLALSGGTDTQYF | TGTGCCAGCAGCTTGGCCCTTAGCGGGGGTACAGATACGCAGTATTTT
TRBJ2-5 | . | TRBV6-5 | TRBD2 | CASTFGLASTQYF | TGTGCCAGCACCTTCGGACTAGCGAGTACCCAGTACTTC
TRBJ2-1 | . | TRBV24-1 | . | CATSDYDSNEQFF | TGTGCCACCAGTGACTACGACAGCAATGAGCAGTTCTTC
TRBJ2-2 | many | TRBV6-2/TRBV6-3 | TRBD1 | CASTSGTEDSGELFF | TGTGCCAGCACATCCGGGACAGAGGATTCCGGGGAGCTGTTTTTT
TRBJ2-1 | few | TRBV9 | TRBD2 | CASSPTWLAGGVEQFF | TGTGCCAGCAGCCCTACGTGGCTAGCGGGAGGGGTTGAGCAGTTCTTC
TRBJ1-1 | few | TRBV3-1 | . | CASSPHSGLNTEAFF | TGTGCCAGCAGCCCTCATTCGGGGCTGAACACTGAAGCTTTCTTT
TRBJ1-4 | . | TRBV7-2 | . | CASSFAGQPGNEKLFF | TGTGCCAGCAGCTTCGCTGGACAGCCGGGAAATGAAAAACTGTTTTTT
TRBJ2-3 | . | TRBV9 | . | CASSVGGGYTDTQYF | TGTGCCAGCAGCGTAGGAGGGGGGTACACAGATACGCAGTATTTT
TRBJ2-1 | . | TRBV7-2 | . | CASSIDLYNEQFF | TGTGCCAGCAGCATTGACCTCTACAATGAGCAGTTCTTC
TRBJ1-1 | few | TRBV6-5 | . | CASKANTEAFF | TGTGCCAGCAAGGCGAACACTGAAGCTTTCTTT
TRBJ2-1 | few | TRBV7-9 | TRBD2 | CASSYTSRGALAYNEQFF | TGTGCCAGCAGCTATACGTCGCGGGGGGCCTTAGCCTACAATGAGCAGTTCTTC
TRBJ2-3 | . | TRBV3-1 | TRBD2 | CASSQVTSGTDTQYF | TGTGCCAGCAGCCAAGTGACTAGCGGCACAGATACGCAGTATTTT
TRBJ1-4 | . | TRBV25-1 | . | CASSQFTGTTNEKLFF | TGTGCCAGCAGTCAGTTTACGGGGACAACTAATGAAAAACTGTTTTTT
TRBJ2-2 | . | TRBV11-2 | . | CASSLVTHTGELFF | TGTGCCAGCAGCTTAGTGACCCACACCGGGGAGCTGTTTTTT
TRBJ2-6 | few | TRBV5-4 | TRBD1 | CASSPPGQGITGANVLTF | TGTGCCAGCAGCCCCCCGGGACAGGGGATCACTGGGGCCAACGTCCTGACTTTC
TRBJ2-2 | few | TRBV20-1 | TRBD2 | CSASIGLAGGAGELFF | TGCAGTGCTAGTATAGGGCTAGCGGGAGGGGCCGGGGAGCTGTTTTTT
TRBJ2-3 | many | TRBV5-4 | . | CASSLGRGSTDTQYF | TGTGCCAGCAGCTTGGGGCGAGGCAGCACAGATACGCAGTATTTT
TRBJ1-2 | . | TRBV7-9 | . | CASSGVRANYGYTF | TGTGCCAGCAGCGGGGTCAGGGCTAACTATGGCTACACCTTC
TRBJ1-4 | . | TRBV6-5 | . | CASGQGRPPGLFF | TGTGCCAGCGGGCAGGGACGACCCCCAGGACTGTTTTTT
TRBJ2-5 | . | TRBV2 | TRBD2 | CASSASTSGYQETQYF | TGTGCCAGCAGTGCCAGCACTAGCGGGTATCAAGAGACCCAGTACTTC
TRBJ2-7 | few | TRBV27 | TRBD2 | CASSPDAGVEQYF | TGTGCCAGCAGTCCAGATGCGGGGGTCGAGCAGTACTTC
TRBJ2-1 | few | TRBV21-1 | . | CASSKGLAGGYNEQFF | TGTGCCAGCAGCAAAGGGCTAGCGGGGGGTTACAATGAGCAGTTCTTC
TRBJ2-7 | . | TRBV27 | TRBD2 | CASSLWAGGPDEQYF | TGTGCCAGCAGTTTATGGGCGGGAGGGCCGGACGAGCAGTACTTC
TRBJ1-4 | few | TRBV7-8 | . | CASSLEAGLRLGKLFF | TGTGCCAGCAGCTTAGAGGCCGGACTGCGTCTTGGAAAACTGTTTTTT
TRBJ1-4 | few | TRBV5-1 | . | CASSLFDREKLFF | TGCGCCAGCAGCTTGTTTGATCGGGAAAAACTGTTTTTT
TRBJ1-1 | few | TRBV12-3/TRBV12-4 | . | CASSLDWGPGTEAFF | TGTGCCAGCAGTTTAGATTGGGGGCCGGGCACTGAAGCTTTCTTT
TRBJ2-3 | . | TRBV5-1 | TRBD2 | CASSFGTSGGLPSRTDTQYF | TGCGCCAGCAGCTTCGGGACTAGCGGGGGGCTCCCCAGTCGCACAGATACGCAGTATTTT
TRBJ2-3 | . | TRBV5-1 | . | CASSRIGQRFTDTQYF | TGCGCCAGCAGCCGCATTGGACAGCGATTCACAGATACGCAGTATTTT
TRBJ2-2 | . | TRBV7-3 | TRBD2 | CASSRFPGLAATNTGELFF | TGTGCCAGCAGCCGATTTCCGGGACTAGCGGCGACTAACACCGGGGAGCTGTTTTTT
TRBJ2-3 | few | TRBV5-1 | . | CASSSHDTSSTDTQYF | TGCGCCAGCAGCTCCCATGACACGTCTAGCACAGATACGCAGTATTTT
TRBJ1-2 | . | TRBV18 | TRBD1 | CASSRDREDYGYTF | TGTGCCAGCTCACGGGACAGGGAAGACTATGGCTACACCTTC
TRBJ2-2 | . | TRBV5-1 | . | CASSPDMGSNTGELFF | TGCGCCAGCAGCCCTGACATGGGATCGAACACCGGGGAGCTGTTTTTT
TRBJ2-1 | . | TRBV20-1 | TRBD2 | CSARDVLAGGSPYLYNEQFF | TGCAGTGCTAGAGATGTACTAGCGGGGGGGTCCCCCTACCTATACAATGAGCAGTTCTTC
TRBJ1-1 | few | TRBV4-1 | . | CASSQDRTPYRGTEAFF | TGCGCCAGCAGCCAAGATCGGACACCCTACCGGGGAACTGAAGCTTTCTTT
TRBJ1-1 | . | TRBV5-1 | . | CASSSREDGTEAFF | TGCGCCAGCAGCTCCAGGGAGGATGGCACTGAAGCTTTCTTT
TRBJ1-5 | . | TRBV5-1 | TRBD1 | CASSLGTVRNRPQDRDNQPQHF | TGCGCCAGCAGCTTGGGAACCGTCCGAAACCGCCCTCAGGACAGGGATAATCAGCCCCAGCATTTT
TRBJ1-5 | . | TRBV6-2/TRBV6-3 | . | CASRGGGSYSNQPQHF | TGTGCCAGCAGGGGGGGGGGTTCCTATAGCAATCAGCCCCAGCATTTT
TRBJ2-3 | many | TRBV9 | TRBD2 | CASSGSGGSTDTQYF | TGTGCCAGCAGCGGGTCGGGGGGTAGCACAGATACGCAGTATTTT
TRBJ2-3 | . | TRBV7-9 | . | CASSSTRQNTDTQYF | TGTGCCAGCAGCTCGACCCGACAGAACACAGATACGCAGTATTTT
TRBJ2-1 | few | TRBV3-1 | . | CASSQPGVHEQFF | TGTGCCAGCAGCCAACCAGGGGTCCATGAGCAGTTCTTC
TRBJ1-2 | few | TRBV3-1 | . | CASIGTYGYTF | TGTGCCAGCATCGGGACCTATGGCTACACCTTC
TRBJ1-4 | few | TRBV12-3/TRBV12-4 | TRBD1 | CASSWGQGNEKLFF | TGTGCCAGCAGTTGGGGACAGGGAAACGAAAAACTGTTTTTT
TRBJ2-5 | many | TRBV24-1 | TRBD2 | CATSDPAGETQYF | TGTGCCACCAGTGATCCAGCGGGGGAGACCCAGTACTTC
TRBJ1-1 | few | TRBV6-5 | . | CASSKSGVLTEAFF | TGTGCCAGCAGCAAATCAGGGGTGCTCACTGAAGCTTTCTTT
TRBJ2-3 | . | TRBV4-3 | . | CASSQEFRRGGTDTQYF | TGCGCCAGCAGCCAAGAATTTCGGAGGGGAGGCACAGATACGCAGTATTTT
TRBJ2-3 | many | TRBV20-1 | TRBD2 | CSARLAGGTDTQYF | TGCAGTGCTAGACTAGCGGGAGGCACAGATACGCAGTATTTT
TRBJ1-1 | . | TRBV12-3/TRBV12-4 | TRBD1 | CASSLALTGTGGQAFF | TGTGCCAGCAGTTTGGCCCTAACCGGGACAGGGGGCCAGGCTTTCTTT
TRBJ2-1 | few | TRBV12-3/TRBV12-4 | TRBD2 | CASSSLRPSGSNEQFF | TGTGCCAGCAGTTCTTTAAGGCCTAGCGGGAGCAATGAGCAGTTCTTC
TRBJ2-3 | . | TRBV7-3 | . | CASSPMVPADTQYF | TGTGCCAGCAGCCCGATGGTCCCCGCAGATACGCAGTATTTT
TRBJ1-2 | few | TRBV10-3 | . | CAIMGIRAGYTF | TGTGCCATCATGGGGATTCGGGCTGGCTACACCTTC
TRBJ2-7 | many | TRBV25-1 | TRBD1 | CASTGGSYEQYF | TGTGCCAGCACAGGGGGCTCCTACGAGCAGTACTTC
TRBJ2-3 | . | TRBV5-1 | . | CASSRTTVGGTDTQYF | TGCGCCAGCAGCAGGACTACCGTAGGTGGCACAGATACGCAGTATTTT
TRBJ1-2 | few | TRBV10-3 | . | CAIGPGSYGYTF | TGTGCCATCGGGCCGGGGTCCTATGGCTACACCTTC
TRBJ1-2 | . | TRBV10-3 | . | CAISESIGRDYGYTF | TGTGCCATCAGTGAGTCGATCGGCCGGGACTATGGCTACACCTTC
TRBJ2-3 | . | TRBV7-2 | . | CASSLAGLGGDTQYF | TGTGCCAGCAGCTTAGCGGGCCTAGGAGGAGATACGCAGTATTTT
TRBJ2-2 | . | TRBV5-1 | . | CASSLIQVDTGELFF | TGCGCCAGCAGCTTGATTCAGGTGGACACCGGGGAGCTGTTTTTT
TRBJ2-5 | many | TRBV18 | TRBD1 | CASSSTGGETQYF | TGTGCCAGCTCGTCTACAGGGGGGGAGACCCAGTACTTC